This TCR beta chain derives from a study of neurological immune-mediated disorders (dated by TCRdb to between 2018 and 2020). Context from the whole study: The study compared peripheral blood TCR-beta repertoires of HTLV-I-associated myelopathy (HAM/TSP) patients, multiple sclerosis patients and healthy controls using UMI-based sequencing. Longitudinal samples, technical triplicates and paired sorted CD4+ and CD8+ T-cell subsets, alongside PBMC samples, were included among the approximately 110 TCR-beta libraries. Technical triplicate libraries were sequenced so that the variability in frequency of each individual clone could be precisely calculated. The cohort included 68 subjects: 14 with HAM/TSP, some 34 with multiple sclerosis, and about 20 healthy controls. What the research found in general, with its limitations: TCR clonal expansion was greatest in HAM/TSP patients and smallest in MS patients, who ranked below even healthy controls. No identical CDR3 amino acid sequences were shared among expanded clones across subjects, suggesting private TCR-beta repertoires in all groups.

From the germline V gene, CDR1 is SGHRS and CDR2 is YFSETQ. There are 15 amino acids in the CDR3, from cysteine to phenylalanine inclusive. The sequence is cut down to CDR3 DNA, 45 bases in frame from base 1. The label giving this sample's time point can be read as: technical triplicate 1. Unsorted PBMC libraries were generated from 2 million PBMCs stored in RNAlater at -80 °C until RNA extraction. Peripheral blood underwent Ficoll-Hypaque density gradient centrifugation to isolate PBMCs, which were then cryopreserved in liquid nitrogen. cDNA synthesis used template-switch 5'RACE with a primer carrying a 10-nucleotide random unique molecular identifier tagging each TCR transcript. Each sequencing run produced over 160 million TCR-beta sequences covering 15-18 subjects. Total RNA was extracted with the RNeasy kit. The KAPA Real-time Library Amplification kit was used to amplify TCR-beta VDJ regions with primers for the TCR constant region and the 5'RACE anchor. Sample indexes and Illumina adaptors were added in a first PCR, and a second PCR then increased library yield. After purification with Ampure beads, the TCR product of roughly 650 bp was size-selected on a 2% E-gel SizeSelection system. Before pooling, library quality was checked on a Bioanalyzer, concentration was measured with Qubit, and libraries were quantified with the Kapa Library Quantification kit. Libraries were sequenced paired-end 2 x 150 bp on an Illumina HiSeq 2500. To increase sequence diversity, 25-30% phiX was spiked into each library pool. The paper's data handling went like this. Quality-filtered reads were processed with the UMI-based MiGEC pipeline, which removed over 75% of raw TCR sequences during error correction. VDJ genes were aligned to IMGT germline references, and clonotypes were defined by unique CDR3 amino acid sequence plus V-J genes. Clonal expansion, Shannon diversity, and CDR3 relatedness (CalcPairwiseDistances, ClusterSamples) were evaluated with VDJtools, and phylogenetic trees were built with CLCbio workbench. Using coefficient-of-variation modelling across technical triplicates, the study counted a clone as expanded if it had at least 8 unique UMIs. TCRdb reanalyzed the raw reads on its own, using fastp at Q25 for trimming and MiXCR for clone calling, and kept in-frame beta chains. Rows merge per CDR3 protein into single entries with the most common DNA and genes. TCRdb's processing, not the authors', yielded these V and J calls. The table for this sample lists 30,000 to 40,000 distinct CDR3 sequences; 11% of them were counted only once. The top ten clonotypes cover approximately 3.5% of the sample.

There are many counts of this clonotype. This receptor's antigen is unknown. An end of the junction does not agree with germline; a read error may underlie this. The chain is assembled from TRBV5-1 and TRBJ1-5; a confident D gene designation cannot be given. The sequence derives from a man in his 60s with HTLV-1-associated myelopathy (HAM/TSP). Sequencing was done on a sample of PBMCs. CDR3 reads: CASSLDGESTQPQHF. The DNA sequence is TGCGCCAGCAGCTTGGATGGGGAAAGCACTCAGCCCCAGCATTTT.